This paragraph covers one T cell receptor (beta chain) sequence. This clonotype was seen a few times. This clone's antigen is unknown. The sample holds no much larger clone one base away, and base qualities are not on file. This sample is drawn from a study of CD8 T cells in ankylosing spondylitis (dated by TCRdb to about 2017). With respect to the entire study: To find TCR variants linked to disease, the study profiled T cell receptor beta repertoires in ankylosing spondylitis patients and healthy donors. The full study cohort comprised roughly 24 ankylosing spondylitis patients and 110 or so healthy donors. Peripheral blood was sampled, and synovial fluid was also collected from ankylosing spondylitis patients. Results and caveats for the whole study, not just this receptor: Some of the motif variants had been reported before in the synovial fluid and blood of reactive arthritis patients, a finding that suggests common disease-initiation mechanisms. The disease-linked clones showed a CD8+ phenotype and occurred at relatively low frequencies in peripheral blood. A TCR beta motif of about 8 highly homologous amino acid variants appeared characteristic of blood from ankylosing spondylitis patients. The disease-linked clones were reported as significantly enriched in matched synovial fluid samples from ankylosing spondylitis patients.

Sequenced using an Illumina HiSeq 2500. TCR beta libraries were prepared by quantitative 5'-RACE with molecular barcodes. The original methods were these. Disease-linked TCR variants were identified with a new computational method built on a probabilistic model of VDJ rearrangement. Starting from the raw public reads, TCRdb applied fastp trimming at Q25, assembled clones with MiXCR and retained in-frame beta chains. Each CDR3 protein appears once, grouped with its most common genes and DNA. These V and J calls originate from TCRdb's pipeline instead of the authors' own analysis. The sample table shows a few hundred thousand distinct CDR3 sequences, and about 20% are seen once. The leading ten clones occupy about 16% of the sample. Trimming costs V 3 bases and J 0 bases, and their ends lie 12 bases apart. Taken from the germline V gene, the CDR1 and CDR2 loops are MNHEY and SVGAGI. The CDR3 sequence holds 15 residues, the cysteine and phenylalanine included. Solely the CDR3 DNA is kept, with 45 bases framed from the first base.

This sequence was found in a male donor with ankylosing spondylitis. Sequencing was done on a sample of blood, either unsorted or a sorted T cell fraction (not recorded which). The V and J segments used are TRBV6-5 and TRBJ2-7; a tentative D match to TRBD2 spans 6 bases. The DNA is as follows: TGTGCCAGCAGTTATCGGCGGGGAACCTCCTACGAGCAGTACTTC. Translated, this gives CASSYRRGTSYEQYF.